This T cell receptor beta chain was sequenced in a study of T cells in Graves' hyperthyroidism and ophthalmopathy. Findings of the study overall: Appearing also in blood were most of the thyroid clonotypes expanded above 0.001.

In germline, CDR1 is MDHEN, CDR2 SYDVKM. The CDR3 totals 13 residues. Together with thyroid ultrasound, orbital computed tomography, serum thyroxine and TRAb, clinical symptoms were used for diagnoses. RNA transcripts yielded amplified TCR beta CDR3 regions. In the first-round RT-PCR of the TCR CDR3, the HTBI primer set was used. TCRdb analysed the multiplex PCR reads with MiXCR anew, one entry per CDR3 protein. In the table there are 250,000 to 300,000 distinct CDR3 sequences, roughly 15% of which are singletons. This clonotype was counted many times. The antigen is undetermined. The junction shows a germline mismatch at one end, possibly a read error.

Sequenced sample: blood. This TCR was recovered from a woman aged 40 to 55 with Graves' hyperthyroidism that later progressed to Graves' ophthalmopathy. V and J are TRBV28 and TRBJ1-6, with D maybe TRBD1 (6 bases). CDR3 sequence: CASRQGPNSPLHF. The CDR3 nucleotides are TGCGCCAGCAGGCAGGGGCCCAATTCACCCCTCCACTTT. Filled out from reference TRBV28 and TRBJ1-6, the complete variable domain reads DVKVTQSSRYLVKRTGEKVFLECVQDMDHENMFWYRQDPGLGLRLIYFSYDVKMKEKGDIPEGYSVSREKKERFSLILESASTNQTSMYLCASRQGPNSPLHFGNGTRLTVT.